These 24 T cell receptor beta chains were sequenced from one sample in a study of immune evolution from preneoplasia to lung adenocarcinoma. The repertoire was sequenced with immunoSEQ multiplex PCR; TCRdb's copy has only in-frame clones and lacks some. The table shows about 12,000 clones, with over 75% occurring only once. The sequenced material came from FFPE tissue from an adenomatous hyperplasia lung lesion. The subset here: atypical adenomatous hyperplasia (AAH), lung preneoplasia. Receptors originate from a person aged 50-70 years with lung adenocarcinoma.

The chain joins TRBV4-2 to TRBJ1-1; 7 bases align to TRBD1. Losses at the gene ends were 4 bases for V and 1 base for J; bases not matched to a gene: 9. The V gene's germline CDR1 is LGHNA and CDR2 YNFKEQ. This CDR3 comprises 16 residues. The CDR3 region is CASSLMGTDKNTEAFF. Here the CDR3 DNA reads TGTGCCAGCAGCCTGATGGGGACAGACAAGAACACTGAAGCTTTCTTT.

This chain links TRBV5-4 with TRBJ2-6; 8 bases fit TRBD1. CDR1 and CDR2 (germline): SGHNT, YYREEE (reference sequence). J lost 4 bases, V lost 1 base, and 7 bases had no gene match. The CDR3 contains 17 residues. The CDR3 here is CASSLPPTGVGANVLTF. DNA of the CDR3: TGTGCCAGCAGCTTGCCCCCGACAGGGGTAGGGGCCAACGTCCTGACTTTC.

V is TRBV25-1 and J is TRBJ2-1, with TRBD2 identical over 7 bases. Germline V CDR1 and CDR2: MGHDK, SYGVNS. This CDR3 comprises 14 residues. V was clipped by 7 bases and J by 0 bases; unmatched bases: 3. The CDR3 region is CASTASGSYNEQFF. The DNA of the CDR3 is TGTGCCAGCACCGCTAGCGGCTCCTACAATGAGCAGTTCTTC.

The chain recombines TRBV6-5 with TRBJ1-1, with D possibly being TRBD1 (5 bases). Germline V gene data show CDR1 as MNHEY and CDR2 as SVGAGI. The V gene lost 2 bases and the J gene lost 8 bases, with 12 bases spanning the gap. This CDR3 is built from 13 residues. Written as DNA, the CDR3 is TGTGCCAGCAGTTACGGGGCGTCTACAGAAGCTTTCTTT. It is translated as CASSYGASTEAFF.

This chain joins TRBV7-2 and TRBJ1-1, with no clear D. Germline CDR1 is SGHTA and CDR2 is FQGNSA. This CDR3 is 12 amino acids long. Trimming pared 2 bases from V and 11 bases from J, leaving 12 bases between. The chain's CDR3 is CASSLINVRAFF. The CDR3 bases are TGTGCCAGCAGCTTAATCAACGTTCGGGCTTTCTTT.

Only one count was recorded for this clone. The CDR3 coding sequence is TGTGCCAGCAGCCCCCAATTGGGAACTGAAGCTTTCTTT. Protein: CASSPQLGTEAFF. The chain employs TRBV5-6 and TRBJ1-1; no reliable D call. V was clipped by 4 bases and J by 5 bases, with 12 bases between them. The germline CDR1 and CDR2 sequences are SGHDT and YYEEEE. This CDR3 is 13 amino acids long.

The chain uses TRBV20-1 and TRBJ2-1; D ambiguous. CDR3 size: 11 residues. V was cut by 6 bases and J by 7 bases, with 10 bases left in between. Germline V lookup: CDR1 DFQATT, CDR2 SNEGSKA (reference sequence). The CDR3 sequence is CSALDRNEQFF. Written as DNA, the CDR3 is TGCAGTGCCCTAGACCGGAATGAGCAGTTCTTC.

The V call is TRBV7-9, the J call TRBJ2-5, with a weak D call TRBD2 (6 bases). The CDR3 consists of 15 residues. V was clipped by 8 bases and J by 4 bases, with 20 bases between them. CDR1 and CDR2 from the germline V gene are SEHNR and FQNEAQ (reference sequence). The CDR3 loop reads CASWSSGEPGETQYF. The CDR3 coding sequence is TGTGCCAGCTGGTCTTCGGGGGAGCCCGGAGAGACCCAGTACTTC. The full variable domain, in which reference TRBV7-9 and TRBJ2-5 provide the parts outside the CDR3, is DTGVSQNPRHKITKRGQNVTFRCDPISEHNRLYWYRQTLGQGPEFLTYFQNEAQLEKSRLLSDRFSAERPKGSFSTLEIQRTEQGDSAMYLCASWSSGEPGETQYFGPGTRLLVL.

This clone was observed once. The chain uses TRBV30 and TRBJ2-5; no definite D call. CDR1 GTSNPN and CDR2 SVGIG come from the germline V gene (reference sequence). The CDR3 contains 13 residues. V dropped 0 bases and J dropped 0 bases, with 5 bases sitting between them. CDR3 sequence: CAWSVRDQETQYF. CDR3 nucleotide sequence: TGTGCCTGGAGTGTACGGGACCAAGAGACCCAGTACTTC.

The rearrangement uses TRBV5-1 and TRBJ2-7; tentatively, D is TRBD1 (5 bases). This CDR3 has 14 residues. Trimming took 4 bases from V and 3 from J, leaving 14 bases between them. CDR1 and CDR2 from the germline V gene are SGHRS and YFSETQ. In DNA, the CDR3 is TGCGCCAGCAGCCATACAACTGACAGCTACGAGCAGTACTTC. Its translation is CASSHTTDSYEQYF.

The genes are TRBV9 and TRBJ2-2, with D possibly matching TRBD1 (6 bases). Trimming stripped 0 bases from V and 3 bases from J, with 15 bases between. Germline V gene lookup returns CDR1 SGDLS and CDR2 YYNGEE. The CDR3 extends over 17 amino acids. The CDR3 nucleotides are TGTGCCAGCAGCGTAGGCCGCCGGCAGGGGCACACCGGGGAGCTGTTTTTT. Protein sequence: CASSVGRRQGHTGELFF.

V is TRBV29-1 and J is TRBJ1-1, with unresolved D. Trimming took off 7 bases at V and 1 base at J, with 10 bases between the two ends. The CDR3 extends over 12 amino acids. Germline CDR1 is SQVTM and CDR2 is ANQGSEA. The CDR3 sequence is CSAQNRNTEAFF. The CDR3 bases are TGCAGCGCCCAAAACCGGAACACTGAAGCTTTCTTT.

This chain connects TRBV28 to TRBJ1-5, with TRBD1 identical over 8 bases. The CDR3 runs to 14 residues. V gave up 4 bases and J gave up 3 bases; unmatched junction bases: 2. Germline V gives CDR1 MDHEN, CDR2 SYDVKM. CDR3 region: CASSSGGPNQPQHF. The CDR3, as DNA: TGTGCCAGCAGTTCAGGGGGCCCCAATCAGCCCCAGCATTTT.

This clone appeared a single time. The J gene is TRBJ1-4, the V gene TRBV5-6; 9 positions match TRBD1. From germline, CDR1 is SGHDT and CDR2 YYEEEE. This CDR3 has 14 amino acids. The V and J ends lost 1 base and 8 bases, in that order; junction bases with no gene match: 3. The CDR3 DNA is TGTGCCAGCAGCTTGTCAGGGACAGGGGAAAAACTGTTTTTT. It encodes CASSLSGTGEKLFF.

This chain connects TRBV7-6 to TRBJ2-5, with D possibly being TRBD1 or TRBD2 (5 bases each). This CDR3 is 13 amino acids long. In germline, CDR1 is SGHVS, CDR2 FNYEAQ. Trimming removed 4 bases at V and 5 bases at J, with 11 bases between. The CDR3 nucleotides read TGTGCCAGCAGCTCGCAGGGAGTGGAGACCCAGTACTTC. Its protein product is CASSSQGVETQYF.

This clone was seen more than once but under ten times. The V call is TRBV19, the J call TRBJ1-5; 11 bases agree with TRBD1. Germline V gene data show CDR1 as LNHDA and CDR2 as SQIVND (reference sequence). The junction had 4 bases not matched to a gene; V was cut back by 6 bases and J by 6 bases. This CDR3 is built from 14 residues. The CDR3 sequence is CASRMDRGPQPQHF. DNA for the CDR3: TGTGCCAGTAGGATGGACAGGGGGCCTCAGCCCCAGCATTTT. The entire variable domain, with the rest obtained from reference TRBV19 and TRBJ1-5, is as follows: DGGITQSPKYLFRKEGQNVTLSCEQNLNHDAMYWYRQDPGQGLRLIYYSQIVNDFQKGDIAEGYSVSREKKESFPLTVTSAQKNPTAFYLCASRMDRGPQPQHFGDGTRLSIL.

This clone has more than one count but fewer than ten. DNA of the CDR3: TGTGCCAGCAGCTCTTGGGGGCCCGGGGAGCTGTTTTTT. This codes for CASSSWGPGELFF. The V gene is TRBV5-4, the J gene TRBJ2-2; possible D gene TRBD1, 6 bases. The CDR3 contains 13 residues. Germline loops: CDR1 SGHNT, CDR2 YYREEE (reference sequence). The ends were cut back, 3 bases at V and 6 bases at J, with 9 bases in the middle.

The chain links TRBV2 to TRBJ1-5, with D maybe TRBD1 (5 bases). Trimming shortened V by 6 bases and J by 6 bases, and 18 bases separated the two germline ends. Looked up from germline, CDR1 is SNHLY and CDR2 is FYNNEI. CDR3 length: 15 residues. CDR3: CASRATRQPGQPQHF. The CDR3 nucleotides are TGTGCCAGCAGGGCTACGCGACAGCCCGGTCAGCCCCAGCATTTT.

The table lists this clone with a count of one. This chain links TRBV21-1 with TRBJ1-5. TRBV21-1 is an annotated pseudogene. The length of the CDR3 is 17 residues. The CDR3 region has the DNA TGTGCCAGCAGCAAAGGCGCTAGACGGGATAGCAATCAGCCCCAGCATTTT. Residues: CASSKGARRDSNQPQHF.

This rearrangement joins TRBV27 to TRBJ2-7, with 9 nucleotides matching TRBD1. This CDR3 region has 15 residues. V trimming: 6 bases; J trimming: 4 bases; junction bases outside the gene matches: 10. CDR1 and CDR2 from the germline V gene are MNHEY and SMNVEV (reference sequence). CDR3 DNA sequence: TGTGCCAGCAGCATGGCCGGGACAGGGTTTTACGAGCAGTACTTC. Encoded protein: CASSMAGTGFYEQYF.

The chain carries TRBV5-4 and TRBJ2-7; D is possibly TRBD2 (6 bases). In germline, CDR1 is SGHNT, CDR2 YYREEE (reference sequence). Trimming shortened V by 6 bases and J by 0 bases, and 13 bases separated the two germline ends. The CDR3 totals 14 residues. This chain's CDR3 is CASKSGENSYEQYF. The CDR3 nucleotides are TGTGCCAGCAAGTCGGGGGAAAACTCCTACGAGCAGTACTTC.

The chain joins TRBV2 to TRBJ1-4, with TRBD1 matching over 9 bases. Looked up from germline, CDR1 is SNHLY and CDR2 is FYNNEI. Trimming at V came to 5 bases and at J to 0 bases, leaving 13 bases not matched to a gene. The CDR3 covers 19 residues. The CDR3 sequence: CASSNIGTGRGATNEKLFF. The CDR3 nucleotides are TGTGCCAGCAGTAACATCGGGACAGGGAGGGGTGCAACTAATGAAAAACTGTTTTTT.

V and J are TRBV9 and TRBJ1-3; possibly TRBD1 for D (5 bases). This CDR3 has 14 residues. Germline values: CDR1 SGDLS, CDR2 YYNGEE. The V and J ends lost 3 bases and 0 bases respectively, with 7 bases between them. CDR3: CASSGGLSGNTIYF. The CDR3 nucleotides are TGTGCCAGCAGCGGGGGACTCTCTGGAAACACCATATATTTT.

CDR3 sequence: CASSSLAFVTGELFF. The CDR3 nucleotides read TGTGCCAGCAGTTCACTAGCGTTTGTCACCGGGGAGCTGTTTTTT. The chain is built from TRBV6-5 and TRBJ2-2; 7 nucleotides align to TRBD2. Trimming removed 4 bases from V and 4 bases from J; junction bases left unmatched: 6. CDR1 is MNHEY and CDR2 is SVGAGI in the germline V gene. The CDR3 is 15 residues long.